This TCR beta chain was recorded in a study of T cells in Graves' hyperthyroidism and ophthalmopathy. Study-wide findings and caveats: In validation, the model predicted ophthalmopathy. These predictions came a median approximately 5.9 months before onset.

TCR beta CDR3 regions were amplified from RNA. Using the HTBI primer set, a first-round RT-PCR was run on the TCR CDR3. TCRdb called the multiplex PCR reads again in MiXCR, with one record for every CDR3 protein. Among 380,000 or so distinct CDR3 sequences listed, about a fifth were seen once. In this sample, this clonotype turned up many times. Its antigen remains unidentified. The authors deemed Graves' hyperthyroidism stable absent ophthalmopathy progression within 18 months. Those with hyperthyroidism were 18 to 65 years old, newly diagnosed, and ill for under 2 months. V was shortened by 10 bases and J by 0 bases, with 12 bases between the two germline ends. The V gene's germline CDR1 is MNHEY and CDR2 SVGAGI. CDR3 size: 13 residues.

J is TRBJ2-5 and V is TRBV6-5; D unresolved. This TCR came from a woman aged 18-35 years with Graves' hyperthyroidism. The sample was blood. The DNA for the CDR3 is TGTGCCACCGCTGACCCGTACCAAGAGACCCAGTACTTC. Translating gives CATADPYQETQYF.